One and the same sample provided the 12 T cell receptor beta chains below, sequenced in a study of siplizumab effects on memory and regulatory T cells. Libraries were prepared by immunoSEQ multiplex PCR; TCRdb keeps only in-frame clonotypes and omits some of them. The sample holds over 100,000 clones, roughly 92% seen once. Sequenced input: CD4+ T cells sorted from blood. These receptors were obtained from a human donor in good health.

This clone is a singleton in its sample. This sequence joins TRBV5-4 and TRBJ2-3; D may be TRBD2 (6 bases). The germline gives CDR1 SGHNT, CDR2 YYREEE (reference sequence). The V gene lost 7 bases and the J gene lost 2 bases, with 17 bases spanning the gap. The CDR3 runs to 15 residues. CDR3 in amino acids: CASSIAAGLTDTQYF. The CDR3 nucleotides read TGTGCCAGCTCCATAGCGGCCGGCCTCACAGATACGCAGTATTTT.

The chain uses TRBV19 and TRBJ1-5; TRBD1 aligns across 10 bases. The germline V gene has CDR1 LNHDA and CDR2 SQIVND (reference sequence). The CDR3 covers 14 residues. Unmatched junction bases numbered 2, after V lost 3 bases and J lost 6 bases. CDR3 coding DNA: TGTGCCAGTAGTATGACAGGGGGCGGTCAGCCCCAGCATTTT. Its translation: CASSMTGGGQPQHF.

The chain has TRBV30 and TRBJ1-3; D unclear. Germline values: CDR1 GTSNPN, CDR2 SVGIG (reference sequence). Trimming pared 0 bases from V and 0 bases from J, leaving 9 bases between. CDR3 length: 15 amino acids. The CDR3 nucleotides read TGTGCCTGGAGTGTACGGCTGAGCTCTGGAAACACCATATATTTT. It translates to CAWSVRLSSGNTIYF.

The V gene is TRBV5-1, the J gene TRBJ2-7; D tentatively fits TRBD1 or TRBD2 (5 bases each). Per germline, CDR1 SGHRS and CDR2 YFSETQ. CDR3 size: 14 residues. Trimming left V 4 bases short and J 2 bases short, with 13 bases between. CDR3 sequence (DNA): TGCGCCAGCAGCGGGGGACGGGACGCCTACGAGCAGTACTTC. As protein: CASSGGRDAYEQYF.

The chain recombines TRBV20-1 with TRBJ2-1, with unresolved D. Germline V lookup: CDR1 DFQATT, CDR2 SNEGSKA (reference sequence). V shed 3 bases and J shed 10 bases, with 10 bases lying between them. The CDR3 has 11 residues. The CDR3 protein is CSASILFEQFF. CDR3 nucleotide sequence: TGCAGTGCTAGCATCCTATTCGAGCAGTTCTTC.

The chain carries TRBV5-5 and TRBJ1-5; unclear D gene. The CDR3 loop spans 13 amino acids. Trimming removed 1 base at V and 1 base at J, with 3 bases between. CDR1 SGHKS and CDR2 YYEKEE come from the germline V gene (reference sequence). CDR3: CASSLISNQPQHF. CDR3 DNA sequence: TGTGCCAGCAGCTTGATAAGCAATCAGCCCCAGCATTTT.

The gene calls are TRBV30 and TRBJ2-2; D not resolved. The V gene's germline CDR1 is GTSNPN and CDR2 SVGIG (reference sequence). The CDR3 has 13 amino acids. Deletions cut 3 bases from V and 6 bases from J, with 11 bases between. The CDR3 loop is CAWSPFRPGELFF. The CDR3 DNA reads TGTGCCTGGAGCCCCTTCCGCCCCGGGGAGCTGTTTTTT.

This rearrangement joins TRBV6-6 to TRBJ1-1; no definite D call. V lost 3 bases and J 2 bases, leaving 4 bases between the germline ends. This CDR3 region has 12 residues. Germline V CDR1 and CDR2: MNHNY, SVGAGI (reference sequence). CDR3 nucleotide sequence: TGTGCCAGCAGTTATCGCAACACTGAAGCTTTCTTT. It is translated as CASSYRNTEAFF.

This chain links TRBV6-1 with TRBJ1-2, with D possibly matching TRBD1 (6 bases). The CDR3 has 13 residues. Between the trimmed V and J ends, which lost 7 bases and 4 bases, there was a span of 13 bases. Per the germline V gene, CDR1 is MNHNS and CDR2 is SASEGT. The CDR3 sequence: CASKGQPFYGYTF. The CDR3 DNA sequence: TGTGCCAGCAAAGGACAGCCCTTCTATGGCTACACCTTC.

V gene TRBV19 combines with J gene TRBJ2-2; maybe TRBD2 (6 bases). In germline, CDR1 is LNHDA, CDR2 SQIVND (reference sequence). This CDR3 spans 15 amino acids. Trimming took 7 bases from V and 4 from J, leaving 16 bases between them. The CDR3 bases are TGTGCCAGTACCCCCGGGACTCTCTCCACCGGGGAGCTGTTTTTT. Translated: CASTPGTLSTGELFF. Supplemented by reference TRBV19 and TRBJ2-2, the full variable domain reads DGGITQSPKYLFRKEGQNVTLSCEQNLNHDAMYWYRQDPGQGLRLIYYSQIVNDFQKGDIAEGYSVSREKKESFPLTVTSAQKNPTAFYLCASTPGTLSTGELFFGEGSRLTVL.

This chain joins TRBV28 and TRBJ1-1; D is unclear. Trimming shortened V by 3 bases and J by 0 bases, and 8 bases separated the two germline ends. This CDR3 spans 14 amino acids. CDR1 and CDR2 from the germline V gene are MDHEN and SYDVKM. The CDR3 region has the DNA TGTGCCAGCAGTTTTTTACAGTTGAACACTGAAGCTTTCTTT. This encodes CASSFLQLNTEAFF.

V usage is TRBV7-9 and J usage is TRBJ1-1; D gene ambiguous. Per germline, CDR1 SEHNR and CDR2 FQNEAQ (reference sequence). The V end lost 3 bases, the J end lost 0 bases, and 11 bases lay between the germline ends. The CDR3 is 15 residues long. For the CDR3, the DNA is TGTGCCAGCAGCTTGGCTAACAACTTGAACACTGAAGCTTTCTTT. Its translation: CASSLANNLNTEAFF.